This passage covers 8 T cell receptor beta chains from one sample sequenced in a study of molecular identifiers for immune sequencing clone quantification. TCRdb independently ran MiXCR on the PCR reads; one entry per CDR3 protein. The profile covers about 630,000 distinct CDR3 sequences, with around 25% appearing a single time and about 0.81% taken by the ten largest. The sample was naive CD8+ T cells from blood, with Jurkat cell RNA spiked in. Subset defined: FACS-sorted CD8+CD4-CCR7+CD45RA+ naive T cells. These receptors originate from a human donor in good health. Some libraries in this study had Jurkat cell RNA spiked in.

The V and J genes are TRBV2 and TRBJ2-7; D is ambiguous. V gave up 3 bases and J gave up 12 bases, with 21 bases separating them. Germline V gene lookup returns CDR1 SNHLY and CDR2 FYNNEI. This CDR3 region has 14 residues. The CDR3 DNA sequence: TGTGCCAGCAGTGACACCCGGACCCCGCTCGGGCGGTACTTC. Translating gives CASSDTRTPLGRYF.

This clonotype was found many times. This chain uses TRBV5-6 with TRBJ1-1; possible D gene TRBD1, 5 bases. The CDR3 spans 14 residues. Germline lookup yields CDR1 SGHDT and CDR2 YYEEEE. The V end lost 1 base, the J end lost 5 bases, and 12 bases lay between the germline ends. The CDR3 loop is CASSLQGGGTEAFF. The CDR3, as DNA: TGTGCCAGCAGCTTGCAGGGTGGAGGAACTGAAGCTTTCTTT.

The sample holds a few counts of this clonotype. The V gene is TRBV4-1, the J gene TRBJ2-7; 10 nucleotides line up with TRBD2. The ends lost 4 bases at V and 2 bases at J; junction bases unmatched: 5. Germline V gene sequence: CDR1 MGHRA, CDR2 YSYEKL. The CDR3 runs 15 residues. Here the CDR3 reads CASSPLAGRTYEQYF. The DNA for the CDR3 is TGCGCCAGCAGCCCACTAGCGGGGCGTACCTACGAGCAGTACTTC.

A few counts support this clonotype. V usage is TRBV24-1 and J usage is TRBJ2-5; tentatively, D is TRBD1 (7 bases). Looked up from germline, CDR1 is KGHDR and CDR2 is SFDVKD. The length of the CDR3 is 15 residues. Trimming shortened V by 4 bases and J by 5 bases, and 16 bases separated the two germline ends. CDR3 nucleotides: TGTGCCACCAGTGACAACACAGGGGCGGGGGAGACCCAGTACTTC. Translating it yields CATSDNTGAGETQYF.

This clonotype was observed many times. This sequence joins TRBV19 and TRBJ2-3, with TRBD2 identical over 7 bases. The J segment lost 6 bases and the V segment lost 4 bases, leaving 13 bases of the junction unmatched. Looked up from germline, CDR1 is LNHDA and CDR2 is SQIVND (reference sequence). The CDR3 spans 16 residues. CDR3 residues: CASSTFSSGPTDTQYF. Here the CDR3 DNA reads TGTGCCAGTAGTACATTCTCTAGCGGACCCACCGATACGCAGTATTTT. Full variable domain (rest looked up from reference TRBV19 and TRBJ2-3): DGGITQSPKYLFRKEGQNVTLSCEQNLNHDAMYWYRQDPGQGLRLIYYSQIVNDFQKGDIAEGYSVSREKKESFPLTVTSAQKNPTAFYLCASSTFSSGPTDTQYFGPGTRLTVL.

The chain joins TRBV5-4 to TRBJ2-3, with D perhaps TRBD2 (6 bases). Germline CDR1 SGHNT, CDR2 YYREEE (reference sequence). V dropped 3 bases and J dropped 4 bases, with 15 bases sitting between them. The CDR3 totals 15 residues. The CDR3 DNA is TGTGCCAGCAGCTCCGCCTTGGGAGGTCCAGATACGCAGTATTTT. This translates into CASSSALGGPDTQYF.

Only a few counts were recorded for this clonotype. The chain couples TRBV6-1 to TRBJ2-7; 8 bases fit TRBD1. The V gene end was trimmed by 2 bases and the J gene end by 0 bases; junction bases not matched to a gene: 3. Germline assignment: CDR1 MNHNS and CDR2 SASEGT. CDR3 length: 15 amino acids. CDR3: CASSERQGSSYEQYF. In DNA, the CDR3 is TGTGCCAGCAGTGAAAGACAGGGGAGCTCCTACGAGCAGTACTTC.

This clonotype appeared a few times. The CDR3 DNA sequence: TGTGCCAGCAGAGTAACGGGGGGCTCTGATTCACCCCTCCACTTT. Protein product: CASRVTGGSDSPLHF. The chain employs TRBV7-9 and TRBJ1-6, with D possibly matching TRBD1 (6 bases). The germline gives CDR1 SEHNR, CDR2 FQNEAQ (reference sequence). There are 15 residues in the CDR3. Trimming removed 6 bases from V and 8 bases from J, with 17 bases in between. Combining the CDR3 with reference TRBV7-9 and TRBJ1-6 gives the whole variable domain DTGVSQNPRHKITKRGQNVTFRCDPISEHNRLYWYRQTLGQGPEFLTYFQNEAQLEKSRLLSDRFSAERPKGSFSTLEIQRTEQGDSAMYLCASRVTGGSDSPLHFGNGTRLTVT.